The 24 T cell receptor beta chains reported below all come from one sample, sequenced in a study of Tregs in tolerant kidney transplant recipients. Mixed chimerism was transient after nonmyeloablative marrow transplants from related graft donors. Sequencing used immunoSEQ multiplex PCR; TCRdb keeps in-frame clones, though not all of them. The table has 95,000 or so clones, roughly 93% seen once; the top ten hold 1.6%. Sample: CD4+ T cells from blood (PBMCs), taken 12 months after the transplant. The receptor set was obtained from a human patient who received a combined kidney and bone marrow transplant. Some T cells may trace back to the graft donor.

This clone came up once. This sequence joins TRBV7-3 and TRBJ1-6; TRBD1 matches 7 bases. Germline V CDR1 and CDR2: SGHTA, FQGTGA. The V and J ends lost 5 bases and 5 bases, in that order; junction bases with no gene match: 3. The CDR3 contains 14 residues. CDR3: CASSLTGNNSPLHF. The CDR3 nucleotides are TGTGCCAGCAGCCTGACAGGGAATAATTCACCCCTCCACTTT.

The chain couples TRBV10-2 to TRBJ1-2, with 7 bases identical to TRBD1. The V segment lost 2 bases and the J segment 5 bases; nucleotides outside the gene matches: 11. The CDR3 extends over 16 amino acids. Germline lookup yields CDR1 WSHSY and CDR2 SAAADI. The CDR3 loop is CASSEINRGYLYGYTF. The CDR3 DNA follows: TGCGCCAGCAGTGAGATTAACAGGGGTTATCTTTATGGCTACACCTTC.

The chain carries TRBV6-1 and TRBJ2-1; the match to TRBD1 covers 7 bases. This CDR3 comprises 14 residues. J was trimmed by 2 bases and V by 8 bases; bases with no gene match: 6. The germline V gene encodes CDR1 MNHNS and CDR2 SASEGT. The CDR3 loop is CASSDRVAYNEQFF. CDR3 in DNA: TGTGCCAGCTCAGACAGGGTGGCCTACAATGAGCAGTTCTTC.

The V and J genes are TRBV19 and TRBJ2-2, with 13 bases matching TRBD2. The V segment lost 9 bases and the J segment 3 bases; nucleotides outside the gene matches: 7. Germline V gives CDR1 LNHDA, CDR2 SQIVND (reference sequence). The CDR3 is made up of 16 amino acids. CDR3 DNA sequence: TGTGCCAGCCAACTAGCGGGAGGGCCGTACACCGGGGAGCTGTTTTTT. This gives the protein CASQLAGGPYTGELFF. Using reference TRBV19 and TRBJ2-2 for the parts outside the CDR3, the full variable domain is DGGITQSPKYLFRKEGQNVTLSCEQNLNHDAMYWYRQDPGQGLRLIYYSQIVNDFQKGDIAEGYSVSREKKESFPLTVTSAQKNPTAFYLCASQLAGGPYTGELFFGEGSRLTVL.

The chain joins TRBV7-4 to TRBJ2-5; TRBD2 matches 7 bases. Per germline, CDR1 SGHVT and CDR2 SQSDAQ. With V trimmed by 3 bases and J by 2 bases, 6 bases remained unmatched. The CDR3 spans 15 residues. The DNA for the CDR3 is TGTGCCAGCAGCTTTCTGCTAGCGGATCAAGAGACCCAGTACTTC. Translating gives CASSFLLADQETQYF.

The chain employs TRBV27 and TRBJ2-7; possible D gene TRBD2, 6 bases. Germline V lookup: CDR1 MNHEY, CDR2 SMNVEV (reference sequence). V dropped 4 bases and J dropped 4 bases, with 35 bases sitting between them. The CDR3 has 21 residues. The CDR3 sequence is CASSWGPLAAGRNGVWYEQYF. Here the CDR3 DNA reads TGTGCCAGCAGTTGGGGCCCCCTTGCCGCAGGGAGGAACGGGGTTTGGTACGAGCAGTACTTC.

The V gene is TRBV6-1, the J gene TRBJ1-5; TRBD1 agrees at 9 bases. Losses at the gene ends were 2 bases for V and 10 bases for J; bases not matched to a gene: 9. Germline values: CDR1 MNHNS, CDR2 SASEGT. The CDR3 totals 15 residues. As DNA, the CDR3 is TGTGCCAGCAGTGAAAAGGACAGGGGAGGGAGCCCCCAGCATTTT. It is translated as CASSEKDRGGSPQHF.

The chain carries TRBV6-1 and TRBJ1-1; D is perhaps TRBD1 (6 bases). Germline V gene sequence: CDR1 MNHNS, CDR2 SASEGT. Trimming removed 6 bases from V and 4 bases from J, with 12 bases in between. This CDR3 is built from 13 residues. CDR3 protein: CASSRRGSTEAFF. Written as DNA, the CDR3 is TGTGCCAGCAGCCGCAGGGGATCCACTGAAGCTTTCTTT.

The chain has TRBV11-3 and TRBJ2-1, with 13 bases lining up with TRBD2. Germline-derived CDR1 and CDR2 are SGHNT and YENEEA. The CDR3 spans 15 residues. The V and J ends lost 5 bases and 7 bases, in that order; junction bases with no gene match: 5. CDR3 in amino acids: CASSPGLAGLNEQFF. CDR3 in DNA: TGTGCCAGCAGCCCGGGACTAGCGGGATTAAATGAGCAGTTCTTC.

This clone has a handful of counts. The genes are TRBV10-3 and TRBJ1-1; D is perhaps TRBD1 (5 bases). This CDR3 spans 14 amino acids. In germline, CDR1 is ENHRY, CDR2 SYGVKD. Trimming removed 8 bases from V and 0 bases from J, with 13 bases in between. CDR3 bases: TGTGCCATCTCCAGGGTGCGGATGAACACTGAAGCTTTCTTT. It translates to CAISRVRMNTEAFF.

This chain connects TRBV4-2 to TRBJ2-4; TRBD2 is a possible D gene (6 bases). CDR3 length: 15 residues. V dropped 0 bases and J dropped 4 bases, with 10 bases sitting between them. CDR1 LGHNA and CDR2 YNFKEQ come from the germline V gene. The CDR3 region is CASSQDGAGKNIQYF. The CDR3 nucleotides read TGTGCCAGCAGCCAAGATGGGGCGGGAAAAAACATTCAGTACTTC.

The chain has TRBV6-5 and TRBJ1-3; TRBD1 aligns across 7 bases. Germline-derived CDR1 and CDR2 are MNHEY and SVGAGI. CDR3 length equals 14 residues. Unmatched junction bases numbered 3, after V lost 4 bases and J lost 3 bases. CDR3 nucleotide sequence: TGTGCCAGCAGTTTTACAGGGGATGGAAACACCATATATTTT. Translation gives CASSFTGDGNTIYF.

This chain joins TRBV11-2 and TRBJ1-2, with D unclear. Trimming removed 8 bases at V and 4 bases at J, with 20 bases between. Germline V gene data show CDR1 as SGHAT and CDR2 as FQNNGV. This CDR3 contains 15 residues. For the CDR3, the DNA is TGTGCCAGCGCGAGACTGTCCCCGTCCTTCTATGGCTACACCTTC. Translating it yields CASARLSPSFYGYTF. The full variable domain, with the rest looked up from reference TRBV11-2 and TRBJ1-2, is EAGVAQSPRYKIIEKRQSVAFWCNPISGHATLYWYQQILGQGPKLLIQFQNNGVVDDSQLPKDRFSAERLKGVDSTLKIQPAKLEDSAVYLCASARLSPSFYGYTFGSGTRLTVV.

This clone was seen only once. The V gene is TRBV30, the J gene TRBJ1-4; D call uncertain. This CDR3 has 13 residues. Germline V lookup: CDR1 GTSNPN, CDR2 SVGIG (reference sequence). The ends were cut back, 3 bases at V and 4 bases at J, with 9 bases in the middle. CDR3 sequence: CAWRRQDNEKLFF. The DNA for the CDR3 is TGTGCCTGGAGACGGCAGGATAATGAAAAACTGTTTTTT.

This clone turned up a few times. This chain connects TRBV10-2 to TRBJ1-2; 7 bases map to TRBD1. Looked up from germline, CDR1 is WSHSY and CDR2 is SAAADI. The trim removed 4 bases at V and 4 bases at J, leaving 6 bases unmatched. This CDR3 has 14 amino acids. This CDR3 reads CASSGGQRFYGYTF. CDR3 in DNA: TGCGCCAGCAGTGGGGGACAGAGGTTCTATGGCTACACCTTC.

The chain uses TRBV9 and TRBJ2-1, with TRBD2 identical over 8 bases. CDR1 SGDLS and CDR2 YYNGEE come from the germline V gene. The CDR3 sequence is 16 residues long. J was trimmed by 2 bases and V by 0 bases; bases with no gene match: 4. The CDR3 sequence: CASSVVPAGAYNEQFF. The CDR3, as DNA: TGTGCCAGCAGCGTAGTCCCAGCGGGGGCCTACAATGAGCAGTTCTTC.

The table lists this clone with a few counts. V is TRBV7-9 and J is TRBJ2-2; possibly TRBD2 for D (5 bases). There are 14 residues in the CDR3. V was cut by 8 bases and J by 3 bases, with 13 bases left in between. CDR1 and CDR2 (germline): SEHNR, FQNEAQ (reference sequence). The CDR3 region has the DNA TGTGCCAGCCCTCCGGGGAGTGACACCGGGGAGCTGTTTTTT. It specifies CASPPGSDTGELFF.

The chain joins TRBV1 to TRBJ2-3; TRBD2 reflects the table's D call only, with no check against the DNA. TRBV1 is a pseudogene. The CDR3 runs 15 residues. The CDR3 loop is CTSSQATVFSAAQYF. The CDR3 nucleotides read TGCACCAGCAGCCAAGCTACAGTCTTTTCAGCGGCGCAGTATTTT.

CDR3 residues: CASSLPSGGADEQFF. As DNA, the CDR3 is TGCGCCAGCAGCTTGCCTAGCGGGGGGGCCGATGAGCAGTTCTTC. The genes are TRBV5-1 and TRBJ2-1; the match to TRBD2 covers 12 bases. With 1 base clipped from V and 8 bases from J, the junction kept 4 bases outside the gene matches. This CDR3 contains 15 residues. Germline assignment: CDR1 SGHRS and CDR2 YFSETQ.

As to this clone: Other DNA sequences in this specimen translate into the identical CDR3. This CDR3 reads CASSLPPPNSPLHF. CDR3 nucleotides: TGTGCCAGCAGTCTACCCCCCCCGAACTCCCCCCTCCACTTT. The gene calls are TRBV28 and TRBJ1-6; unclear D gene. The CDR3 totals 14 residues. The germline CDR1 and CDR2 sequences are MDHEN and SYDVKM. V lost 5 bases, J lost 13 bases, and 18 bases lay in between.

This rearrangement joins TRBV7-3 to TRBJ2-1, with a possible D match to TRBD2 (6 bases). V was clipped by 4 bases and J by 0 bases, with 16 bases between them. The CDR3 extends over 17 amino acids. The germline gives CDR1 SGHTA, CDR2 FQGTGA. The CDR3 bases are TGTGCCAGCAGCTCCCCAGGAGGGCCGGGCTCCTACAATGAGCAGTTCTTC. This sequence encodes CASSSPGGPGSYNEQFF.

The rearrangement joins TRBV7-9 to TRBJ2-2; D unclear. V was clipped by 2 bases and J by 6 bases, with 16 bases between them. The CDR3 loop spans 16 amino acids. Germline V gene lookup returns CDR1 SEHNR and CDR2 FQNEAQ (reference sequence). The CDR3 DNA reads TGTGCCAGCAGCTTAATTTCTAGACTTAAGGCCGGGGAGCTGTTTTTT. Translation gives CASSLISRLKAGELFF.

The count of this clone is one. This chain links TRBV7-2 with TRBJ2-3; D is possibly TRBD1 (6 bases). The CDR3 consists of 13 residues. Trimming left V 1 base short and J 6 bases short, with 8 bases between. Germline loops: CDR1 SGHTA, CDR2 FQGNSA. CDR3 bases: TGTGCCAGCAGCTTAGTGAGGGGGGATACGCAGTATTTT. This codes for CASSLVRGDTQYF. Full variable domain (missing parts from reference TRBV7-2 and TRBJ2-3): GAGVSQSPSNKVTEKGKDVELRCDPISGHTALYWYRQSLGQGLEFLIYFQGNSAPDKSGLPSDRFSAERTGGSVSTLTIQRTQQEDSAVYLCASSLVRGDTQYFGPGTRLTVL.

This chain connects TRBV18 to TRBJ2-1; TRBD1 matches at 9 bases. The CDR3 length is 18 residues. From germline, CDR1 is KGHSH and CDR2 LQKENI. With V trimmed by 4 bases and J by 6 bases, 16 bases remained unmatched. The CDR3 DNA follows: TGTGCCAGCTCACTTATGACCTCCGGGACAGGGTCAGTCAATGAGCAGTTCTTC. Its protein is CASSLMTSGTGSVNEQFF.